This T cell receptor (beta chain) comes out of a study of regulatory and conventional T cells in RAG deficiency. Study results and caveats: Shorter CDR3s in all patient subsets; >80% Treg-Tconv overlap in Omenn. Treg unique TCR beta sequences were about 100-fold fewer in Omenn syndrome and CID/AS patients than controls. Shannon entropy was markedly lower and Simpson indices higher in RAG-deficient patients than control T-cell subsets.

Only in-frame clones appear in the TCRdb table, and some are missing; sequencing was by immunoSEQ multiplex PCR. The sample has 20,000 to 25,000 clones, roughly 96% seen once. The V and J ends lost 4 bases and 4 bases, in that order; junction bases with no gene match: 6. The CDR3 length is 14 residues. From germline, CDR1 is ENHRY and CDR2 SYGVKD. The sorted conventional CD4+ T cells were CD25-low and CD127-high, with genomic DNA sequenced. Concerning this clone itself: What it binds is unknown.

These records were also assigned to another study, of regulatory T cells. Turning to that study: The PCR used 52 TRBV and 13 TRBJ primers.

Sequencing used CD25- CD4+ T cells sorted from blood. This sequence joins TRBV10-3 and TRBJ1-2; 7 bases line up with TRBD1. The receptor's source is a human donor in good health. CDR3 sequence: CAISARGESYGYTF. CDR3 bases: TGTGCCATCAGTGCCAGGGGGGAGAGCTATGGCTACACCTTC.